A single sample is the source of the 18 T cell receptor beta chains below, sequenced in a study of CD8 T cells in ankylosing spondylitis. Via MiXCR, TCRdb re-called the 5' RACE reads, giving one row per CDR3 protein. The sample contains 180,000 or so distinct CDR3 sequences, around a tenth of which appear only once. The specimen sequenced was blood, either unsorted or a sorted T cell fraction (not recorded which). The receptor source for this set is a male donor with ankylosing spondylitis or in good health (not recorded which).

The chain links TRBV5-1 to TRBJ1-1; 7 nucleotides align to TRBD1. In germline, CDR1 is SGHRS, CDR2 YFSETQ. This CDR3 region has 16 residues. V lost 0 bases, J lost 6 bases, and 11 bases stayed unmatched. This CDR3 reads CASSLGQGIGGPEAFF. The CDR3 coding sequence is TGCGCCAGCAGCTTGGGACAGGGTATTGGCGGCCCTGAAGCTTTCTTT.

This clonotype was found many times. The V call is TRBV20-1, the J call TRBJ2-7, with 7 nucleotides matching TRBD1. Germline V CDR1 and CDR2: DFQATT, SNEGSKA (reference sequence). The CDR3 totals 14 residues. Losses at the gene ends were 5 bases for V and 4 bases for J; bases not matched to a gene: 11. The CDR3 here is CSAADPGQLYEQYF. The CDR3 nucleotides are TGCAGTGCTGCCGATCCGGGACAGCTTTACGAGCAGTACTTC.

This CDR3 reads CASSLGQTNEQFF. CDR3 in DNA: TGTGCCAGCAGCCTGGGACAGACAAATGAGCAGTTCTTC. The chain joins TRBV11-2 to TRBJ2-1, with 7 nucleotides matching TRBD1. The germline gives CDR1 SGHAT, CDR2 FQNNGV. The ends lost 5 bases at V and 7 bases at J; junction bases unmatched: 5. The CDR3 covers 13 residues.

The rearrangement joins TRBV15 to TRBJ1-2; 11 bases align to TRBD1. The germline V gene has CDR1 LNHNV and CDR2 YYDKDF (reference sequence). The CDR3 contains 19 residues. V gave up 4 bases and J gave up 0 bases; unmatched junction bases: 13. This chain's CDR3 is CATSMGLRTGGKANYGYTF. CDR3 DNA sequence: TGTGCCACCAGCATGGGCTTGCGGACAGGGGGCAAAGCTAACTATGGCTACACCTTC.

There are many counts of this clonotype. The chain employs TRBV3-1 and TRBJ1-4; possible D gene TRBD1, 6 bases. The CDR3 extends over 13 amino acids. With 6 bases removed from V and 12 bases from J, the gap between germline ends came to 17 bases. Germline CDR1 LGHDT, CDR2 YNNKEL (reference sequence). The CDR3 is CASSWTADEELFF. The CDR3 DNA is TGTGCCAGCAGTTGGACAGCCGACGAAGAACTGTTTTTT.

This chain links TRBV20-1 with TRBJ2-5; tentative D call: TRBD1 (6 bases). The CDR3 contains 16 residues. Between the trimmed V and J ends, which lost 0 bases and 5 bases, there was a span of 19 bases. Germline V gene data show CDR1 as DFQATT and CDR2 as SNEGSKA (reference sequence). CDR3 sequence (DNA): TGCAGTGCTAGAGATCGCGGAGGAACAGGGTTGGAGACCCAGTACTTC. This translates into CSARDRGGTGLETQYF.

This clonotype occurred many times. The rearrangement links TRBV27 to TRBJ2-7, with 7 bases that match TRBD2. V trimming: 8 bases; J trimming: 2 bases; junction bases outside the gene matches: 0. The CDR3 runs to 11 residues. Germline V gives CDR1 MNHEY, CDR2 SMNVEV (reference sequence). Here the CDR3 DNA reads TGTGCCAGCGGACTAGCCTACGAGCAGTACTTC. Its protein product is CASGLAYEQYF.

V gene TRBV29-1 combines with J gene TRBJ1-2; D unresolved. Germline V gene data show CDR1 as SQVTM and CDR2 as ANQGSEA. The V and J ends lost 3 bases and 7 bases respectively, with 9 bases between them. This CDR3 comprises 11 residues. The CDR3 sequence: CSVERASGYTF. The DNA for the CDR3 is TGCAGCGTTGAGAGGGCAAGTGGCTACACCTTC.

This clonotype was picked up many times. The chain employs TRBV3-1 and TRBJ2-5, with D uncertain. Deletions cut 0 bases from V and 4 bases from J, with 0 bases between. CDR1 LGHDT and CDR2 YNNKEL come from the germline V gene (reference sequence). The CDR3 covers 11 residues. CDR3: CASSQEETQYF. Here the CDR3 DNA reads TGTGCCAGCAGCCAAGAAGAGACCCAGTACTTC.

This clonotype was detected only a few times. This sequence joins TRBV7-6 and TRBJ1-1; D not certain. Germline V gives CDR1 SGHVS, CDR2 FNYEAQ. The CDR3 consists of 14 residues. The ends were cut back, 3 bases at V and 2 bases at J, with 10 bases in the middle. This CDR3 is CASSFGEPNTEAFF. The DNA of the CDR3 is TGTGCCAGCAGCTTCGGGGAACCTAACACTGAAGCTTTCTTT.

The genes are TRBV12-3 or TRBV12-4 and TRBJ2-5; 7 bases match TRBD1. Trimming cost V 2 bases and J 2 bases; bases outside gene matches: 5. The CDR3 covers 15 residues. The CDR3 DNA sequence: TGTGCCAGCAGTTTAAACAGGGGTTCACAAGAGACCCAGTACTTC. Protein: CASSLNRGSQETQYF.

This clonotype has ten or more counts. The chain has TRBV28 and TRBJ1-5; weak D call: TRBD1 (6 bases). This CDR3 comprises 14 residues. Trimming cost V 6 bases and J 3 bases, with 12 bases left between them. The V gene's germline CDR1 is MDHEN and CDR2 SYDVKM. The CDR3 sequence: CASRGSGDNQPQHF. CDR3 coding DNA: TGTGCCAGCAGGGGTTCAGGGGACAATCAGCCCCAGCATTTT.

The table lists this clonotype with many counts. This chain joins TRBV5-1 and TRBJ2-1; 12 nucleotides agree with TRBD2. The V gene's germline CDR1 is SGHRS and CDR2 YFSETQ. There are 17 residues in the CDR3. V lost 2 bases, J lost 0 bases, and 3 bases stayed unmatched. The CDR3 loop reads CASSFETSGSSYNEQFF. The CDR3 nucleotides read TGCGCCAGCAGCTTCGAGACTAGCGGGAGCTCCTACAATGAGCAGTTCTTC.

This chain uses TRBV27 with TRBJ2-2; no clear D gene. The CDR3 loop spans 15 amino acids. Germline values: CDR1 MNHEY, CDR2 SMNVEV (reference sequence). V was trimmed by 2 bases and J by 2 bases, leaving 9 bases between them. The CDR3 loop reads CASSLIHRNTGELFF. The CDR3 bases are TGTGCCAGCAGTTTAATTCACAGAAACACCGGGGAGCTGTTTTTT.

This clonotype was found a few times. This CDR3 is CASSKPGQLNTGELFF. DNA for the CDR3: TGTGCCAGCAGCAAGCCGGGACAACTAAACACCGGGGAGCTGTTTTTT. The chain links TRBV5-4 to TRBJ2-2; weak D call: TRBD1 (6 bases). V dropped 4 bases and J dropped 2 bases, with 15 bases sitting between them. The CDR3 contains 16 residues. Germline assignment: CDR1 SGHNT and CDR2 YYREEE (reference sequence).

This clonotype was seen many times. CDR3 region: CASSRNPSDSSYEQYF. DNA for the CDR3: TGTGCCAGCAGTCGGAACCCTTCGGACAGTTCCTACGAGCAGTACTTC. The V gene is TRBV2, the J gene TRBJ2-7; perhaps TRBD1 as D (6 bases). Per the germline V gene, CDR1 is SNHLY and CDR2 is FYNNEI. The V end was cut by 5 bases, the J end by 1 base, with 18 bases between. The CDR3 runs 16 residues.

In its sample, this clonotype was seen many times. The V call is TRBV12-3 or TRBV12-4, the J call TRBJ2-2; D is unresolved. The length of the CDR3 is 12 residues. Trimming removed 6 bases at V and 3 bases at J, with 5 bases between. The CDR3 spells CASSRDTGELFF. The CDR3 coding sequence is TGTGCCAGCAGCCGGGACACCGGGGAGCTGTTTTTT.

The V gene is TRBV4-2, the J gene TRBJ2-2; D unresolved. V was pared by 3 bases and J by 7 bases, with 15 bases between. This CDR3 spans 15 amino acids. Germline V gene lookup returns CDR1 LGHNA and CDR2 YNFKEQ. Here the CDR3 reads CASSQYRQEGGELFF. The CDR3 coding sequence is TGTGCCAGCAGCCAGTACCGTCAAGAAGGCGGGGAGCTGTTTTTT.